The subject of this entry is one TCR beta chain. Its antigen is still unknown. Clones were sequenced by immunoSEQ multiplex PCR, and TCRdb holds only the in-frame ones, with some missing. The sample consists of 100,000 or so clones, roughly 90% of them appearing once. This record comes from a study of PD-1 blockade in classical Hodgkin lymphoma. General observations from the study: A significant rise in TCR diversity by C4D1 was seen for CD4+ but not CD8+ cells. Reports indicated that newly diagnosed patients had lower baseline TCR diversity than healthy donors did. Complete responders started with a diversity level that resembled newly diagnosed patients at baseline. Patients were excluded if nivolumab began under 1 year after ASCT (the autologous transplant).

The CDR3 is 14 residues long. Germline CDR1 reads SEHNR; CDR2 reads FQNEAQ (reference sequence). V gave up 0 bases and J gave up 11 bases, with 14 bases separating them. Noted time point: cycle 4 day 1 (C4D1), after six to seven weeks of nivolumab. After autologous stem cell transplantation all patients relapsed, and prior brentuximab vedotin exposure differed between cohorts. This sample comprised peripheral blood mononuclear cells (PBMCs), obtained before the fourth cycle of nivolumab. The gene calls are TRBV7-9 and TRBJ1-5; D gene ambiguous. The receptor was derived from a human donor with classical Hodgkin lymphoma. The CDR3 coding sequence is TGTGCCAGCAGCTTAGCGCTTGACGGAATGGCCCAGCATTTT. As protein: CASSLALDGMAQHF.